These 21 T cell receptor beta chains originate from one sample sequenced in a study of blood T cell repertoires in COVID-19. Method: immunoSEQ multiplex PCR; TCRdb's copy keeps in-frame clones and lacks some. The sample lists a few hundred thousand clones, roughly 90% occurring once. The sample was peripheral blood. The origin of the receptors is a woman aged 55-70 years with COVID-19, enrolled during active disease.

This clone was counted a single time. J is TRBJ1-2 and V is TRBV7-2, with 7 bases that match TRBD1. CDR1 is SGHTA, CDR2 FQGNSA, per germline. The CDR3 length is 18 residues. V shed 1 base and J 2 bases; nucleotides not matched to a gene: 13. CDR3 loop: CASSLVVLTGKSNYGYTF. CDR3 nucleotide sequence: TGTGCCAGCAGCTTAGTAGTTTTGACAGGGAAGTCAAACTATGGCTACACCTTC.

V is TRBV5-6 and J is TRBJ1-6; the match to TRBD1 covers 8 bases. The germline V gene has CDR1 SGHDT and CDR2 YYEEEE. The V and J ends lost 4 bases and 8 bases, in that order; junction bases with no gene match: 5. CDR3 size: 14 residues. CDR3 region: CASSPDRVDSPLHF. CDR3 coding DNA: TGTGCCAGCAGCCCGGACAGGGTAGATTCACCCCTCCACTTT.

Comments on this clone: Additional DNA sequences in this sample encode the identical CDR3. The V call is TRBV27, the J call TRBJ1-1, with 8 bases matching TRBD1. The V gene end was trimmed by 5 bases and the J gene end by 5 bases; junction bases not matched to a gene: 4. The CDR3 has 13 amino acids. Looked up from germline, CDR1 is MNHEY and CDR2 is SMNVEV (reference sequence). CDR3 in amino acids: CASSRTGGTEAFF. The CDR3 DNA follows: TGTGCCAGCAGTCGAACAGGGGGTACTGAAGCTTTCTTT.

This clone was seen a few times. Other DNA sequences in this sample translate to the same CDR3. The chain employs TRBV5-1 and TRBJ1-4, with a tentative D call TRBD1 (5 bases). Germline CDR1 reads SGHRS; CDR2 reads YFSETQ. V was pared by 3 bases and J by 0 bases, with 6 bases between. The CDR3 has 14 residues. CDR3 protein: CASSSTATNEKLFF. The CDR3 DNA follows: TGCGCCAGCAGCTCGACAGCAACTAATGAAAAACTGTTTTTT.

CDR3 nucleotides: TGCGCCAGCAGCCGAGGGCCACAGGGATCTGGAAACACCATATATTTT. Translation: CASSRGPQGSGNTIYF. V and J are TRBV4-3 and TRBJ1-3; the D gene is possibly TRBD1 (6 bases). Germline V lookup: CDR1 LGHNA, CDR2 YSLEER. V was shortened by 4 bases and J by 1 base, with 14 bases between the two germline ends. The CDR3 is 16 amino acids.

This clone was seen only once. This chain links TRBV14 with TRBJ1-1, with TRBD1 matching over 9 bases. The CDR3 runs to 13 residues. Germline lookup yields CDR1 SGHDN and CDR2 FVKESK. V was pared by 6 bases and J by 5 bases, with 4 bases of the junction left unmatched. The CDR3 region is CASRETGGTEAFF. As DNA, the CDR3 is TGTGCCAGCAGGGAGACAGGGGGAACTGAAGCTTTCTTT. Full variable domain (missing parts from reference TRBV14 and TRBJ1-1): EAGVTQFPSHSVIEKGQTVTLRCDPISGHDNLYWYRRVMGKEIKFLLHFVKESKQDESGMPNNRFLAERTGGTYSTLKVQPAELEDSGVYFCASRETGGTEAFFGQGTRLTVV.

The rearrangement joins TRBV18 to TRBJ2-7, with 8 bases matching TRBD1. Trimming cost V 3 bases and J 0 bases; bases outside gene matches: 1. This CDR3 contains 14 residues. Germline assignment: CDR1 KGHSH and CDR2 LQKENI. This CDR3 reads CASSPDRGSYEQYF. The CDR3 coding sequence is TGTGCCAGCTCACCCGACAGGGGCTCCTACGAGCAGTACTTC.

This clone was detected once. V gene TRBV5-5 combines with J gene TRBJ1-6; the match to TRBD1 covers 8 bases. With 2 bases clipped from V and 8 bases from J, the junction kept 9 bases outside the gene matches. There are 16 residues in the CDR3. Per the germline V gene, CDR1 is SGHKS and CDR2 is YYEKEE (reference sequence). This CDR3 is CASSFLPGQVYSPLHF. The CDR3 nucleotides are TGTGCCAGCAGCTTTTTGCCGGGACAGGTGTATTCACCCCTCCACTTT.

CDR3 nucleotides: TGTGCCACCAGCTTGACAGGGGAAGCTTTCTTT. Translating gives CATSLTGEAFF. The chain combines TRBV15 with TRBJ1-1, with 7 positions matching TRBD1. This CDR3 is 11 amino acids long. The V gene's germline CDR1 is LNHNV and CDR2 YYDKDF (reference sequence). The V and J ends lost 5 bases and 8 bases, in that order; junction bases with no gene match: 2.

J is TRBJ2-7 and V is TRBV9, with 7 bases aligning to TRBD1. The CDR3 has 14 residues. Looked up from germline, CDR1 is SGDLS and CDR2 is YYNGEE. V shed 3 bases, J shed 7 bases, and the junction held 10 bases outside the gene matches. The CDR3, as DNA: TGTGCCAGCAGCGCCGGGACAGCGAGTACGGAGCAGTACTTC. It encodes CASSAGTASTEQYF.

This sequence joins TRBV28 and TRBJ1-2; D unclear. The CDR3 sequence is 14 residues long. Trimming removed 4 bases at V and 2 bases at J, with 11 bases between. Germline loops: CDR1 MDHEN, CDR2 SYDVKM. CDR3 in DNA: TGTGCCAGCAGTTCCCCCCCAGTGAACTATGGCTACACCTTC. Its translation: CASSSPPVNYGYTF.

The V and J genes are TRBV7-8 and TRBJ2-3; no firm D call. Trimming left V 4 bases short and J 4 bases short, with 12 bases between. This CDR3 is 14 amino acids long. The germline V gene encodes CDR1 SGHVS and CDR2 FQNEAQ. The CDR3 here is CASSSLARPDTQYF. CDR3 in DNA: TGTGCCAGCAGCTCCCTTGCGCGTCCAGATACGCAGTATTTT.

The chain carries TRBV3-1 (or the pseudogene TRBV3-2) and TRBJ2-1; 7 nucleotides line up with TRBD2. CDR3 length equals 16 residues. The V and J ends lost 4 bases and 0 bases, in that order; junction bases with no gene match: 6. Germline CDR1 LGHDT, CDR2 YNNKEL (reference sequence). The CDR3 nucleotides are TGTGCCAGCAGCCTCTTGACTAGCCTCTCCTACAATGAGCAGTTCTTC. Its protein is CASSLLTSLSYNEQFF.

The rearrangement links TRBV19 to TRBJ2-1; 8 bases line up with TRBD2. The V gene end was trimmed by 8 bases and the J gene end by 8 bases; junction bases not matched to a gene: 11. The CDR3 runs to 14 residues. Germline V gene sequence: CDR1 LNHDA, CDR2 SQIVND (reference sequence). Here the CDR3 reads CASHGVAGWDEQFF. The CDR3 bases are TGTGCCAGTCATGGGGTAGCGGGGTGGGATGAGCAGTTCTTC.

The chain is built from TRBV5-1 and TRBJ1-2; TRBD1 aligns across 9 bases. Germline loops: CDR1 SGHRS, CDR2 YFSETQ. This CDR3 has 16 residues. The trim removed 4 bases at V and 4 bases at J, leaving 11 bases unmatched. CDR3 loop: CASSDTGTGYLYGYTF. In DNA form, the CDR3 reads TGCGCCAGCAGCGACACCGGGACAGGGTATCTCTATGGCTACACCTTC.

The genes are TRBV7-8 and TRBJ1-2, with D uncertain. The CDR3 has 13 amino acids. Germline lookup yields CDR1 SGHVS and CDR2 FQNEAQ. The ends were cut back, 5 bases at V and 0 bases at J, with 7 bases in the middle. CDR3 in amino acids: CASSVGTNYGYTF. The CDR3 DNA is TGTGCCAGCAGCGTCGGTACTAACTATGGCTACACCTTC.

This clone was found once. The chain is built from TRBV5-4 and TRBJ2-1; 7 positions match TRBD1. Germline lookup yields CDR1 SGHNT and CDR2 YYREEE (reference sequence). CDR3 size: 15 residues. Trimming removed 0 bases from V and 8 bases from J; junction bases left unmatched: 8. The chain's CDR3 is CASSLDEGAGDEQFF. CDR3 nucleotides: TGTGCCAGCAGCTTGGATGAGGGGGCAGGGGATGAGCAGTTCTTC.

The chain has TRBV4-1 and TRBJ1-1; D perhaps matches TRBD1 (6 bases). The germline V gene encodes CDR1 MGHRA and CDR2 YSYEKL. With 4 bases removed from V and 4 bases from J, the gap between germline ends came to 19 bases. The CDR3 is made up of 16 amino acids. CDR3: CASSLQSIGGATEAFF. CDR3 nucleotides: TGCGCCAGCAGCCTCCAGAGCATTGGGGGGGCCACTGAAGCTTTCTTT.

The CDR3 protein is CAIEISALKFF. In nucleotides, the CDR3 is TGTGCCATCGAAATCAGCGCTCTCAAATTCTTC. The chain links TRBV10-3 to TRBJ2-1; D unclear. The CDR3 contains 11 residues. The ends were cut back, 8 bases at V and 16 bases at J, with 18 bases in the middle. Germline-derived CDR1 and CDR2 are ENHRY and SYGVKD.

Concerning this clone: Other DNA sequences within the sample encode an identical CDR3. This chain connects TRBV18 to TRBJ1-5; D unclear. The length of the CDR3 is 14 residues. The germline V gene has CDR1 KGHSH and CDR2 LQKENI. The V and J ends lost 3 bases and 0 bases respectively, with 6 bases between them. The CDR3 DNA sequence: TGTGCCAGCTCACCGGACTATAGCAATCAGCCCCAGCATTTT. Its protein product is CASSPDYSNQPQHF. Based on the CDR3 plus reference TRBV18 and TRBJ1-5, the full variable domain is NAGVMQNPRHLVRRRGQEARLRCSPMKGHSHVYWYRQLPEEGLKFMVYLQKENIIDESGMPKERFSAEFPKEGPSILRIQQVVRGDSAAYFCASSPDYSNQPQHFGDGTRLSIL.

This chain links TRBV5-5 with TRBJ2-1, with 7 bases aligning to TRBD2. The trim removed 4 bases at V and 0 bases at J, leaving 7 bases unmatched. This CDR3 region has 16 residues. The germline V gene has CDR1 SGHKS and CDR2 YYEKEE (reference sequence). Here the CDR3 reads CASSPHSGYSYNEQFF. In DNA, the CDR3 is TGTGCCAGCAGCCCCCATAGCGGGTACTCCTACAATGAGCAGTTCTTC.